One and the same sample provided the 13 T cell receptor beta chains below, sequenced in a study of CD8 T cells in ankylosing spondylitis. MiXCR was run by TCRdb on the 5' RACE reads, yielding one entry per CDR3 protein. The sample carries 180,000 or so distinct CDR3 sequences, approximately 10% recorded once. Material: blood, either unsorted or a sorted T cell fraction (not recorded which). Receptor source: a male donor with ankylosing spondylitis or in good health (not recorded which).

This clonotype was recorded many times. The rearrangement uses TRBV5-1 and TRBJ1-3, with D unresolved. The V and J ends lost 4 bases and 0 bases respectively, with 8 bases between them. CDR1 and CDR2 (germline): SGHRS, YFSETQ. The CDR3 spans 14 residues. Here the CDR3 reads CASSPFGSGNTIYF. Written as DNA, the CDR3 is TGCGCCAGCAGCCCCTTCGGCTCTGGAAACACCATATATTTT.

This chain joins TRBV5-1 and TRBJ2-5; 10 bases agree with TRBD2. CDR3 length: 15 residues. Germline CDR1 is SGHRS and CDR2 is YFSETQ. Losses at the gene ends were 4 bases for V and 5 bases for J; bases not matched to a gene: 8. The CDR3 loop reads CASSPPLAGDETQYF. CDR3 DNA: TGCGCCAGCAGCCCCCCTCTAGCGGGGGACGAGACCCAGTACTTC.

This clonotype occurred many times. The CDR3 sequence is CASSLDQPRTDTQYF. Here the CDR3 DNA reads TGCGCCAGCAGCTTGGATCAACCCCGCACAGATACGCAGTATTTT. The chain employs TRBV5-1 and TRBJ2-3, with D unresolved. V was clipped by 0 bases and J by 1 base, with 9 bases between them. Germline CDR1 SGHRS, CDR2 YFSETQ. The CDR3 totals 15 residues.

This clonotype has ten or more counts. V is TRBV5-5 and J is TRBJ2-2; D gene ambiguous. V lost 0 bases and J lost 7, with 7 bases in between. The V gene's germline CDR1 is SGHKS and CDR2 YYEKEE (reference sequence). The CDR3 has 13 residues. In DNA, the CDR3 is TGTGCCAGCAGCTTGGTATCTAACGGGGAGCTGTTTTTT. Its protein is CASSLVSNGELFF. Looking up the rest from reference TRBV5-5 and TRBJ2-2 gives the full variable domain: DAGVTQSPTHLIKTRGQQVTLRCSPISGHKSVSWYQQVLGQGPQFIFQYYEKEERGRGNFPDRFSARQFPNYSSELNVNALLLGDSALYLCASSLVSNGELFFGEGSRLTVL.

This clonotype has ten or more counts. The chain joins TRBV10-3 to TRBJ2-3, with a possible D match to TRBD2 (5 bases). V was clipped by 6 bases and J by 3 bases, with 7 bases between them. This CDR3 is built from 12 residues. Germline V gene data show CDR1 as ENHRY and CDR2 as SYGVKD. CDR3 loop: CAIRDLTDTQYF. In nucleotides, the CDR3 is TGTGCCATCAGGGACTTGACAGATACGCAGTATTTT.

This chain connects TRBV24-1 to TRBJ1-2, with a possible D match to TRBD1 (5 bases). The CDR3 is 16 amino acids. Deletions cut 2 bases from V and 4 bases from J, with 16 bases between. In germline, CDR1 is KGHDR, CDR2 SFDVKD. The CDR3: CATSDSGTRSIYGYTF. The CDR3 DNA follows: TGTGCCACCAGTGATTCCGGGACTAGAAGTATCTATGGCTACACCTTC.

Many counts were recorded for this clonotype. CDR3 residues: CAIRGRESTEAFF. The CDR3 bases are TGTGCCATCAGGGGCAGGGAGAGCACTGAAGCTTTCTTT. This chain joins TRBV10-3 and TRBJ1-1; the D gene is possibly TRBD1 (5 bases). Trimming left V 6 bases short and J 4 bases short, with 12 bases between. In germline, CDR1 is ENHRY, CDR2 SYGVKD. This CDR3 has 13 residues.

In this sample, this clonotype turned up many times. This chain connects TRBV5-1 to TRBJ2-1; 8 positions match TRBD2. V trimming: 5 bases; J trimming: 5 bases; junction bases outside the gene matches: 21. From germline, CDR1 is SGHRS and CDR2 YFSETQ. The CDR3 consists of 19 residues. The CDR3 here is CASSYTRTSTSGQNNEQFF. CDR3 bases: TGCGCCAGCAGTTACACCCGGACTAGCACCTCCGGCCAAAACAATGAGCAGTTCTTC.

This clonotype was detected ten times or more. V usage is TRBV12-3 or TRBV12-4 and J usage is TRBJ1-1; TRBD1 matches at 7 bases. The V and J ends lost 5 bases and 4 bases, in that order; junction bases with no gene match: 7. The CDR3 totals 14 residues. This CDR3 is CASSPLQGSTEAFF. In DNA form, the CDR3 reads TGTGCCAGCAGTCCTCTACAGGGGTCCACTGAAGCTTTCTTT.

This clonotype was seen repeatedly, ten times or more. CDR3 in DNA: TGCGCCAGCAGCCTAAGGACAGGGGGCACCTACGAGCAGTACTTC. Translating gives CASSLRTGGTYEQYF. J is TRBJ2-7 and V is TRBV4-3, with TRBD1 matching 11 bases. CDR3 length: 15 amino acids. Losses at the gene ends were 4 bases for V and 2 bases for J; bases not matched to a gene: 4. Germline V gene lookup returns CDR1 LGHNA and CDR2 YSLEER.

This clonotype came up many times. This rearrangement joins TRBV20-1 to TRBJ2-7, with TRBD2 as a possible D gene (6 bases). Germline V gives CDR1 DFQATT, CDR2 SNEGSKA (reference sequence). Trimming shortened V by 0 bases and J by 1 base, and 13 bases separated the two germline ends. The CDR3 length is 15 residues. The CDR3, as DNA: TGCAGTGCTAGAGACCAACTAGCAAGGTCCTACGAGCAGTACTTC. Translating it yields CSARDQLARSYEQYF.

The CDR3 DNA is TGCGCCAGCAGCAGAGGACAGGGAGGATCAAACACTGAAGCTTTCTTT. Its translation is CASSRGQGGSNTEAFF. The chain employs TRBV5-1 and TRBJ1-1, with TRBD1 identical over 8 bases. The CDR3 is made up of 16 amino acids. V was pared by 4 bases and J by 2 bases, with 10 bases of the junction left unmatched. Looked up from germline, CDR1 is SGHRS and CDR2 is YFSETQ.

The table lists this clonotype with many counts. This chain uses TRBV4-3 with TRBJ2-3, with D possibly matching TRBD2 (6 bases). The CDR3 contains 16 residues. Per the germline V gene, CDR1 is LGHNA and CDR2 is YSLEER. Trimming left V 0 bases short and J 10 bases short, with 20 bases between. The CDR3, as DNA: TGCGCCAGCAGCCAAGATATCGTGGAGGGATGGCCCCCGCAGTATTTT. Its protein is CASSQDIVEGWPPQYF.